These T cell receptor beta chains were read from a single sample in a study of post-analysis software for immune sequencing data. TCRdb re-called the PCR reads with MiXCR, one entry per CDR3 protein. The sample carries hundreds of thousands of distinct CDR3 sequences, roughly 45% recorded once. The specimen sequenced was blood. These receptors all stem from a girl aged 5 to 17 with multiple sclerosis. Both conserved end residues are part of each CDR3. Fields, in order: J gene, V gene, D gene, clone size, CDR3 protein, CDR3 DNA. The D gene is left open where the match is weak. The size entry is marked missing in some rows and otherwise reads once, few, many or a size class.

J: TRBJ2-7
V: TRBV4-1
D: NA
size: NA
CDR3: CASSQDGGGWSYEQYF
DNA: TGCGCCAGCAGCCAAGATGGCGGCGGGTGGTCCTACGAGCAGTACTTC

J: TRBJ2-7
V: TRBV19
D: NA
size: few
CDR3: CASSARDHEQYF
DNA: TGTGCCAGTAGTGCCAGGGACCACGAGCAGTATTTC

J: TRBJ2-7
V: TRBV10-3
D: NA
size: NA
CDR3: CAISDDSGTSYEQYF
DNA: TGTGCCATCAGTGATGATTCAGGGACTTCCTACGAGCAGTACTTC

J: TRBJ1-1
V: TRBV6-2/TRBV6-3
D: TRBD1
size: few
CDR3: CASNVRQGTPNTEAFF
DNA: TGTGCCAGCAATGTACGACAGGGGACACCGAACACTGAAGCTTTCTTT

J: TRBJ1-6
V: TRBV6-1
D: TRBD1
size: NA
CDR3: CASSWDREKTHNSPLHF
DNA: TGTGCCAGCAGCTGGGACAGGGAGAAGACCCATAATTCACCCCTCCACTTT

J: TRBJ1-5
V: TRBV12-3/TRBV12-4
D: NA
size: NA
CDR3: CASSLGSQNQPQHF
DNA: TGTGCCAGCAGTTTAGGGAGTCAGAATCAGCCCCAGCATTTT

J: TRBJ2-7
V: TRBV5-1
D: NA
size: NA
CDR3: CASSRWRGVQSYEQYF
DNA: TGCGCCAGCAGCCGTTGGAGAGGCGTCCAATCCTACGAGCAGTACTTC

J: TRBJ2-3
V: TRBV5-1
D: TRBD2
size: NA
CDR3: CASSLGRTSGSTDTQYF
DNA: TGCGCCAGCAGCTTAGGACGGACTAGCGGGAGCACAGATACGCAGTATTTT

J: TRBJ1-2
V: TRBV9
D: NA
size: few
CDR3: CASSVGGKSDGYTF
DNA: TGTGCCAGCAGCGTAGGAGGGAAGAGCGATGGCTACACCTTC

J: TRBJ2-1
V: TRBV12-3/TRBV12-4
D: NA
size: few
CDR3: CATLPYEQFF
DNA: TGTGCCACCCTCCCTTATGAGCAGTTCTTC

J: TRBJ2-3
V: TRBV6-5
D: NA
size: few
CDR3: CASRRRGVLTDTQYF
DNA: TGTGCCAGCAGGCGAAGGGGGGTCCTCACAGATACGCAGTATTTT

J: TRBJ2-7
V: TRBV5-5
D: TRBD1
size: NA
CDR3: CASSLGQGATLEQYF
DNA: TGTGCCAGCAGCCTAGGACAGGGGGCTACACTGGAGCAGTACTTC

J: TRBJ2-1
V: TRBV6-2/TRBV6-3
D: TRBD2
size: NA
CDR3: CASKTSGSRNEQFF
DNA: TGTGCCAGCAAGACTAGCGGGAGTAGGAATGAGCAGTTCTTC

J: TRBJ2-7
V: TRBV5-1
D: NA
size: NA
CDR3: CASSMTGAYEQYF
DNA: TGCGCCAGCAGCATGACAGGTGCCTACGAGCAGTACTTC

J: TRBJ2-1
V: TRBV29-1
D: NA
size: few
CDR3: CSSSRGGRFYNEQFF
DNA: TGCAGCTCCTCGAGGGGGGGCCGTTTCTACAATGAGCAGTTCTTC

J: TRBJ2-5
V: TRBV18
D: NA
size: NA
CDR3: CASAPYRQETQYF
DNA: TGTGCCAGCGCTCCCTACAGACAAGAGACCCAGTACTTC

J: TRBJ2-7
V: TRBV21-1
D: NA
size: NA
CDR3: CATISRDRGYEQYF
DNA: TGTGCCACCATAAGTAGGGACAGGGGCTACGAGCAGTACTTC

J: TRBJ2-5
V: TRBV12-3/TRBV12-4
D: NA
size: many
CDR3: CASSRYQETQYF
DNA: TGTGCCAGCAGCCGGTACCAAGAGACCCAGTACTTC

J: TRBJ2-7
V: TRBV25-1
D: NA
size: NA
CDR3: CASSSWYEQYF
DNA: TGTGCCAGCAGTAGCTGGTACGAGCAGTACTTC

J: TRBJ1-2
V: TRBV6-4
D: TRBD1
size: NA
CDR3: CASSDTGGGGYTF
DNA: TGTGCCAGCAGTGATACAGGGGGTGGAGGCTACACCTTC

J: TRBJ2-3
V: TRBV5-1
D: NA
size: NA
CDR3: CASSLLGTRGETQYF
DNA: TGCGCCAGCAGCTTGCTGGGAACTAGGGGAGAAACGCAGTATTTT

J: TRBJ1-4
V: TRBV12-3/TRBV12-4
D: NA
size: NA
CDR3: CASSATEGEKLFF
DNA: TGTGCCAGCAGTGCTACAGAGGGCGAAAAACTGTTTTTT

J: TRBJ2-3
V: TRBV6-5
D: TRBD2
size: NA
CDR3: CASSTSGRADTQYF
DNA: TGTGCCAGCAGCACTAGCGGGAGGGCAGATACGCAGTATTTT

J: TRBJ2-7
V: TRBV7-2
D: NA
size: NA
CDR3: CASSLMDFGSYEQYF
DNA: TGTGCCAGCAGCTTAATGGACTTTGGCTCTTACGAGCAGTACTTC

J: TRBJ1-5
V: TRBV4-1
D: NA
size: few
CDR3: CASSQRTVDNQPQHF
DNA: TGCGCCAGCAGCCAACGGACTGTCGACAATCAGCCCCAGCATTTT

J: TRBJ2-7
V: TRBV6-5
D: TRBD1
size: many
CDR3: CASSPADRGSYEQYF
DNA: TGTGCCAGCAGTCCCGCGGACAGGGGAAGCTACGAGCAGTACTTC

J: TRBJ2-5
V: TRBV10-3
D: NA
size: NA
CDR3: CAISERRTAQETQYF
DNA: TGTGCCATCAGTGAGAGGAGGACAGCTCAAGAGACCCAGTACTTC

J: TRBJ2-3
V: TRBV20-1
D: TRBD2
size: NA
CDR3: CSASPSGVSTGTQYF
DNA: TGCAGTGCTAGCCCCAGCGGGGTTAGCACAGGTACGCAGTATTTT

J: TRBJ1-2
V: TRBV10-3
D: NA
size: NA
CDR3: CAISEGPGNYGYTF
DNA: TGTGCCATCAGTGAAGGCCCAGGGAACTATGGCTACACCTTC

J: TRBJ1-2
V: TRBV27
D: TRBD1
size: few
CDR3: CASTSGGAGYGYTF
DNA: TGTGCCAGCACCTCAGGGGGCGCGGGCTATGGCTACACCTTC

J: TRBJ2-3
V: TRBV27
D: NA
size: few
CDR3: CASSSEARSTDTQYF
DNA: TGTGCCAGCAGCTCTGAGGCGCGTAGCACAGATACGCAGTATTTT

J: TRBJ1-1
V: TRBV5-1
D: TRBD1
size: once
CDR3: CASSLGGQGKTEAFF
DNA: TGCGCCAGCAGCTTGGGGGGACAGGGAAAGACTGAAGCTTTCTTT

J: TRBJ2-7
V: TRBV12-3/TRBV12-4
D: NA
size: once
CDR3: CASSVDILSYGQYF
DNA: TGTGCCAGCAGTGTCGACATTCTATCCTACGGGCAGTACTTC

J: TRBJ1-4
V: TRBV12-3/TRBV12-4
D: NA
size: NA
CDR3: CASSLGRAGEELFF
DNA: TGTGCCAGCAGTTTAGGCAGGGCCGGAGAGGAACTGTTTTTT

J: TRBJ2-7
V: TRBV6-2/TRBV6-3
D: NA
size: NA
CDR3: CASSYVWGPEGYEQYF
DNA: TGTGCCAGCAGTTATGTTTGGGGACCGGAAGGCTACGAGCAGTACTTC

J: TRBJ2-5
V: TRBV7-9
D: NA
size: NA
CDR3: CASSLLPDETQYF
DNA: TGTGCCAGCAGCTTACTGCCCGATGAGACCCAGTACTTC

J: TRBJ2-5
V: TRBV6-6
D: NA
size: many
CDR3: CASSHLSGTQYF
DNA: TGTGCCAGCAGTCACCTTTCCGGGACCCAGTACTTC

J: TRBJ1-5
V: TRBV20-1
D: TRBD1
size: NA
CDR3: CSADTGGGQPQHF
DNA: TGCAGTGCTGATACAGGGGGAGGTCAGCCCCAGCATTTT

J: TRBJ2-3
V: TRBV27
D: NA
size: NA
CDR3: CASSMVGDTQYF
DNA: TGTGCCAGCAGTATGGTAGGAGATACGCAGTATTTT

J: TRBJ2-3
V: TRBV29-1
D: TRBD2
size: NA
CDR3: CSAGLAGGPTDTQYF
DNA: TGCAGCGCCGGACTAGCGGGAGGGCCCACAGATACGCAGTATTTT

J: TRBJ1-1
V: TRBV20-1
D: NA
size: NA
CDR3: CSARPHDRTEAFF
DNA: TGCAGTGCTAGACCCCACGATAGGACTGAAGCTTTCTTT

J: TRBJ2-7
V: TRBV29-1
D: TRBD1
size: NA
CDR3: CSVEEGLGTGRFDEQYF
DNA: TGCAGCGTTGAAGAGGGATTAGGGACAGGGAGGTTCGACGAGCAGTACTTC

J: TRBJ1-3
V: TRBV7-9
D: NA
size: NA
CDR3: CASSLGSGNTIYF
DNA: TGTGCCAGCAGCTTAGGATCTGGGAACACCATATATTTT

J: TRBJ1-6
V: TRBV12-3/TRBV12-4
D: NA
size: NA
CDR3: CASSRTGITSPLHF
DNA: TGCGCCAGCAGTCGAACAGGTATCACTTCACCCCTCCACTTT

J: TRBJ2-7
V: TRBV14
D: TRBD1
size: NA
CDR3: CASSLWDRPYEQYF
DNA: TGTGCCAGCAGCCTGTGGGACAGGCCCTACGAGCAGTACTTC

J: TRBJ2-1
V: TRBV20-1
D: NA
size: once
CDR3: CSARQDTRDNEQFF
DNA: TGCAGTGCTAGACAAGATACCAGAGACAATGAGCAGTTCTTC

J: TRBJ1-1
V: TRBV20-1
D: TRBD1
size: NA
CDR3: CSARDLQGVYEAFF
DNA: TGCAGTGCTAGAGATCTCCAGGGGGTCTATGAAGCTTTCTTT

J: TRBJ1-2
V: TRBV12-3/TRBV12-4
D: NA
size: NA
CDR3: CASSLQTYGYTF
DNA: TGTGCCAGCAGCCTACAGACCTATGGCTACACCTTC

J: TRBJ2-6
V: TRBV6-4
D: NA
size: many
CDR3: CASSETGSGANVLTF
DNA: TGTGCCAGCAGTGAGACAGGCTCTGGGGCCAACGTCCTGACTTTC

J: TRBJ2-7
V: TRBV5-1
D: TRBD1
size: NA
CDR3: CASSLQGAYEQYF
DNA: TGCGCCAGCAGCTTACAGGGGGCCTACGAGCAGTACTTC

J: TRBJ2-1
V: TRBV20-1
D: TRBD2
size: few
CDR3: CSARDPTSGANNEQFF
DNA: TGCAGTGCTAGAGACCCGACTAGCGGGGCAAACAATGAGCAGTTCTTC

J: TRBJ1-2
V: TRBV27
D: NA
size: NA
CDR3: CASSLLGSNYGYTF
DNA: TGTGCCAGCAGTTTACTAGGCAGTAACTATGGCTACACCTTC

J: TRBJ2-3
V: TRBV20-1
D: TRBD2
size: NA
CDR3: CRATGGPDTQYF
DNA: TGCAGAGCTACGGGGGGACCAGATACGCAGTATTTT

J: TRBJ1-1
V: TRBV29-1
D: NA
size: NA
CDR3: CSVALLGQPNTEAFF
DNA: TGCAGCGTTGCTCTACTCGGGCAGCCGAACACTGAAGCTTTCTTT

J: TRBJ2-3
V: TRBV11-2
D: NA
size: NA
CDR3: CASSSAIQPTDTQYF
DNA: TGTGCCAGCAGTTCCGCTATACAGCCTACAGATACGCAGTATTTT

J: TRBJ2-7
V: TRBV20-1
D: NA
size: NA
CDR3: CSARNLQGTPSYEQYF
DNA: TGCAGTGCTAGAAATCTACAGGGAACTCCTTCCTACGAGCAGTACTTC